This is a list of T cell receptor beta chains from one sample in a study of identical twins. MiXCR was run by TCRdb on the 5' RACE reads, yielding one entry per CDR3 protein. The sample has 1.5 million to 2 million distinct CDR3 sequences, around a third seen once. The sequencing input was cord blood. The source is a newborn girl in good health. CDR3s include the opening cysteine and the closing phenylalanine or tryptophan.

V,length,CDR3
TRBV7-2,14,CASSLVGLNNEQFF
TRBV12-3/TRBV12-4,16,CTSSVLATRSRIEQYF
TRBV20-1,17,CSASYLAGISSYNEQYF
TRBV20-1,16,CSARRRLAGTSYEQYF
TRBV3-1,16,CASSQDKVRDTDTQYF
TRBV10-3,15,CASRTDRHTTDTQYF
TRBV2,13,CASESGRGETQYF
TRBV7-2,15,CASSTSSASTDTQYF
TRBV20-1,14,CSARATGANYGYTF
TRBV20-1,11,CSARGSGPQHF
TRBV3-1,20,CASSQVDILATSGKTDTQYF
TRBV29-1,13,CSVGGTSRYEQYF
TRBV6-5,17,CASSYSGRLALYNEQYF
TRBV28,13,CASREAFQETQYF
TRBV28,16,CASSWSDSPADYEQYF
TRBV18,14,CASSPGTFNNEQFF
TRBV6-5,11,CASWFADTQYF
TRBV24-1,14,CATSDPRPRGEQFF
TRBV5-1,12,CASSLGGHEQFF
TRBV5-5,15,CASSLGGGLYYEQYF
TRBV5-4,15,CASSLRDGRGNEQYF
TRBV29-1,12,CSVTRGNYEQYF
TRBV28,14,CASSFIRGPYEQYF
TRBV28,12,CASSKGPHEQYF
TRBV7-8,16,CASSLFPRGGPNEQFF
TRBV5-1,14,CASSLGGATDTQYF
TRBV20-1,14,CSARDPGGADTQYF
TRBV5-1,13,CASSSGWGYGYTF
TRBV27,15,CASSLLAGGYNEQLF
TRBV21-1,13,CASRDTGVYGYTF
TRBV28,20,CASSPISSGRSFTSYNEQYF
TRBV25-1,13,CASSVLWGETQYF
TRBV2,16,CASGFGGRALTDTQYF
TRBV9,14,CASSEATYNSPLHF
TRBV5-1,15,CASSPSTRPYNEQFF
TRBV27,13,CASSFSRANVLTF
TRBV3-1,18,CASSPGQGAIGSNQPQHF
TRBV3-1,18,CASSQDLASGVRPDTQYF
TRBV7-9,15,CASSIGDRATDTQYF
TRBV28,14,CAGSSSGLPDTQYF